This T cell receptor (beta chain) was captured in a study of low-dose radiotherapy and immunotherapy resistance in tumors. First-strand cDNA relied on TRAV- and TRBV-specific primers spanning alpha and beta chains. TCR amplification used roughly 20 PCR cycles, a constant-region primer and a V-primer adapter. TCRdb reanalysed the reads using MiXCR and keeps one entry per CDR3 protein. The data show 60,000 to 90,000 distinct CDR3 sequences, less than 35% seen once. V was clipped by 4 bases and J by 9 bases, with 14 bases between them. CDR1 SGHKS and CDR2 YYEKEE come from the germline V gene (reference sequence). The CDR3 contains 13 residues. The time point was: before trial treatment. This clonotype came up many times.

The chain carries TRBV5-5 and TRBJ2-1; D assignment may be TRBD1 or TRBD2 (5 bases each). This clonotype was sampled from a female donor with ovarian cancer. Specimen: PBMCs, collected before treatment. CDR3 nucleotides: TGTGCCAGCAGCAGCGTAGCTGGGGGTGAGCAGTTCTTC. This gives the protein CASSSVAGGEQFF. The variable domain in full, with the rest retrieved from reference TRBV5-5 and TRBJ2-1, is DAGVTQSPTHLIKTRGQQVTLRCSPISGHKSVSWYQQVLGQGPQFIFQYYEKEERGRGNFPDRFSARQFPNYSSELNVNALLLGDSALYLCASSSVAGGEQFFGPGTRLTVL.